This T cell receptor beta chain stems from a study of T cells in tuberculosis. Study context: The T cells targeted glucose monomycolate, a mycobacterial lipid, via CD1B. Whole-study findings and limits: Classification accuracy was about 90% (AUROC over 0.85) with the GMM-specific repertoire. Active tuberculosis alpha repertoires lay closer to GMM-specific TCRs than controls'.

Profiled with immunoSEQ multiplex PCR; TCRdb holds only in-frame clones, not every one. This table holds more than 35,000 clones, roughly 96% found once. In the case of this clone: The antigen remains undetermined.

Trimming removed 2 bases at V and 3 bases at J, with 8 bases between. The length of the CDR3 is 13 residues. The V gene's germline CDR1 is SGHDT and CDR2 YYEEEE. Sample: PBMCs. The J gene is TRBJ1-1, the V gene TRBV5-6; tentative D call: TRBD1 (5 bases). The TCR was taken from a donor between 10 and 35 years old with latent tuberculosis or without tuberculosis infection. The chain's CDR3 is CASSFVGDTEAFF. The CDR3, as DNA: TGTGCCAGCAGCTTTGTAGGGGACACTGAAGCTTTCTTT.